This TCR beta chain is from a study of regulatory T cells in long-lasting Graves disease. The ends were cut back, 5 bases at V and 3 bases at J, with 14 bases in the middle. Germline V CDR1 and CDR2: MNHNS, SASEGT. This CDR3 is 14 amino acids long. In its sample, this clonotype was seen many times. The antigen is unknown. The study's findings and limits: Small sample size may have lowered accuracy.

For TCR beta, libraries came from iRepertoire HTBI primers and Arm-PCR of CDR3 regions. Via MiXCR, TCRdb re-called the multiplex PCR reads, giving one row per CDR3 protein. The sample shows more than 350,000 distinct CDR3 sequences, just under 15% of them seen only once. The sample's time point: newly diagnosed GD, antithyroid drugs for less than 3 months. Making the TCR library involved RNA that had been extracted from PBMCs. The data were also submitted as part of a second study, on T cells in Graves' hyperthyroidism and ophthalmopathy. From that second work: Clinicians diagnosed patients from clinical symptoms, serum thyroxine and TRAb, thyroid ultrasound and orbital computed tomography.

The starting material was peripheral blood mononuclear cells (PBMCs), obtained at new diagnosis, from a patient treated with antithyroid drugs. J is TRBJ2-7 and V is TRBV6-1, with a possible D match to TRBD2 (6 bases). This receptor was taken from a woman in her twenties or thirties with Graves disease. CDR3 amino acids: CASSLRREGYEQYF. CDR3 sequence (DNA): TGTGCCAGCAGTCTAAGGCGGGAAGGCTACGAGCAGTACTTC.